This TCR beta chain was observed in a study of blood T cell repertoires in COVID-19. The V end lost 3 bases, the J end lost 2 bases, and 8 bases lay between the germline ends. From germline, CDR1 is SGHTA and CDR2 FQGNSA. The CDR3 runs to 14 residues. This clone was found once. Produced via immunoSEQ multiplex PCR; TCRdb's table is partial and in-frame only. The sample carries more than 200,000 clones, 85% to 90% recorded once. J is TRBJ1-3 and V is TRBV7-2; tentative D call: TRBD1 (5 bases). The receptor was derived from a man between 35 and 55 years old who had recovered from COVID-19. The source material was PBMCs or T cells enriched from blood (not recorded which). The chain's CDR3 is CASSFREPGNTIYF. The CDR3 bases are TGTGCCAGCAGCTTCAGGGAACCTGGAAACACCATATATTTT.